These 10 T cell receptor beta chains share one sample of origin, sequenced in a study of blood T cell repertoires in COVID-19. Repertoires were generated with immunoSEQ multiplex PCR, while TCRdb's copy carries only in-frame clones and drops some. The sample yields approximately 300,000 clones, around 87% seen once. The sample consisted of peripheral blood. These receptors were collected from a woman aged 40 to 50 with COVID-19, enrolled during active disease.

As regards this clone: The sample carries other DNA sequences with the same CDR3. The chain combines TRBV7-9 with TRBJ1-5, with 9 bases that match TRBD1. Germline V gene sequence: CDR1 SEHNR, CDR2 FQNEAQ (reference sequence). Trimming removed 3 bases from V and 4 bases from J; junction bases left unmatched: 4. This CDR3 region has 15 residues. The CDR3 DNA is TGTGCCAGCAGCTTGGGGGGACAGGGAAATCAGCCCCAGCATTTT. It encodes CASSLGGQGNQPQHF.

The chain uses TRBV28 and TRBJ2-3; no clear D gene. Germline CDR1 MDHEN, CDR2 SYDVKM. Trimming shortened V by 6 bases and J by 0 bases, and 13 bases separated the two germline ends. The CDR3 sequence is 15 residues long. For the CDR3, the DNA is TGTGCCAGCAGAAGCCAACTCACGAGCACAGATACGCAGTATTTT. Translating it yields CASRSQLTSTDTQYF.

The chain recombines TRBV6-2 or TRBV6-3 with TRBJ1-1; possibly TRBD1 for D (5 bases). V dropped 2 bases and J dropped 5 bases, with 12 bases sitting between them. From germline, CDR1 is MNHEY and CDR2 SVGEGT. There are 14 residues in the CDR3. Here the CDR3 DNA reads TGTGCCAGCAGTTACGCCAGGGTAGAAACTGAAGCTTTCTTT. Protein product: CASSYARVETEAFF.

The CDR3 coding sequence is TGTGCCATCAGCTTCCACATGACAGGGGACACTGAAGCTTTCTTT. Translating gives CAISFHMTGDTEAFF. The chain carries TRBV10-3 and TRBJ1-1; 8 bases align to TRBD1. Germline CDR1 ENHRY, CDR2 SYGVKD. The ends lost 6 bases at V and 3 bases at J; junction bases unmatched: 9. The CDR3 length is 15 residues.

CDR3 in DNA: TGTGCCAGCAGCCTGAAGCCAGGGGGCAGTGACGGCACTGAAGCTTTCTTT. As protein: CASSLKPGGSDGTEAFF. This rearrangement joins TRBV7-9 to TRBJ1-1; 8 bases agree with TRBD1. Germline CDR1 SEHNR, CDR2 FQNEAQ (reference sequence). The CDR3 consists of 17 residues. V lost 5 bases and J lost 4; bases outside the gene matches: 15.

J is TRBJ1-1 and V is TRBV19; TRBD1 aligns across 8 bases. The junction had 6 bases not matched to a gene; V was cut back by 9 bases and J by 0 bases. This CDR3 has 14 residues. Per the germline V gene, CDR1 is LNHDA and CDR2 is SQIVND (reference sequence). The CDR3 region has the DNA TGTGCCAGCCGGGACAGGTTCATGAACACTGAAGCTTTCTTT. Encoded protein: CASRDRFMNTEAFF.

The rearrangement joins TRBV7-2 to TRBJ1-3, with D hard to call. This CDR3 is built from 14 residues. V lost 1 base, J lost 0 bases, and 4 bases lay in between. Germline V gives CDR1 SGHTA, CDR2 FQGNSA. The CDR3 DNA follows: TGTGCCAGCAGCTTAGATAGCTCTGGAAACACCATATATTTT. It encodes CASSLDSSGNTIYF.

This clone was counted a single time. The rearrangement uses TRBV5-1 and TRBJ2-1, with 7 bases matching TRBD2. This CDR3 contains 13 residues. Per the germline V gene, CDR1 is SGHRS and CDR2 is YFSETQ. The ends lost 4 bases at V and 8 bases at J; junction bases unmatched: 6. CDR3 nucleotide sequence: TGCGCCAGCAGCAGGAGGGAGGGGTATGAGCAGTTCTTC. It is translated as CASSRREGYEQFF.

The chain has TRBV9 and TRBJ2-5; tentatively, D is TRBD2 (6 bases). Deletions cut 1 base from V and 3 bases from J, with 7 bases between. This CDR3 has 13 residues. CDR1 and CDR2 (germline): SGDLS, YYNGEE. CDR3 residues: CASSVTGEETQYF. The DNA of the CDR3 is TGTGCCAGCAGCGTAACGGGGGAAGAGACCCAGTACTTC.

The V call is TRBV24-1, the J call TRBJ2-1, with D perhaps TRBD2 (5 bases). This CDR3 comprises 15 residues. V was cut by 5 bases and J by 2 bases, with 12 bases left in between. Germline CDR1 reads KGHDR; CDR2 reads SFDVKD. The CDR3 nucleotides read TGTGCCACCAGTGGAGGGCGCGAAGCCTACAATGAGCAGTTCTTC. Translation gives CATSGGREAYNEQFF.